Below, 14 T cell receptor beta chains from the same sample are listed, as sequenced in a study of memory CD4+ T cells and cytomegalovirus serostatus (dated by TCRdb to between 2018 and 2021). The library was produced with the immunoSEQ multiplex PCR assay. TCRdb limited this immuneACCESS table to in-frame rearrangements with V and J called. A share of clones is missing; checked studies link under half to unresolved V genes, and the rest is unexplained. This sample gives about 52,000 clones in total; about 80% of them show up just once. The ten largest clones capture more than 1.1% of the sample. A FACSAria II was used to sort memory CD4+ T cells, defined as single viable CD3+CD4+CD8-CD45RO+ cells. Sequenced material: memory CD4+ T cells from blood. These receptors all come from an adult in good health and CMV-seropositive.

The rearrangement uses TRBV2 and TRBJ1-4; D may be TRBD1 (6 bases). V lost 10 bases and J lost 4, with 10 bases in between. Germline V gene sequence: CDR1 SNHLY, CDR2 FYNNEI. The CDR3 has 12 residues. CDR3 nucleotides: TGTGCCATAACAGGGCGTAATGAAAAACTGTTTTTT. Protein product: CAITGRNEKLFF.

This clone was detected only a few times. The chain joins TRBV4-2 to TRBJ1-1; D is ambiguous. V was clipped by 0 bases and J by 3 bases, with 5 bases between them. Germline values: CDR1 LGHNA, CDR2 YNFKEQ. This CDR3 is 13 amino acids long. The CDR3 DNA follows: TGTGCCAGCAGCCAAGATTTGGACACTGAAGCTTTCTTT. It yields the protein CASSQDLDTEAFF.

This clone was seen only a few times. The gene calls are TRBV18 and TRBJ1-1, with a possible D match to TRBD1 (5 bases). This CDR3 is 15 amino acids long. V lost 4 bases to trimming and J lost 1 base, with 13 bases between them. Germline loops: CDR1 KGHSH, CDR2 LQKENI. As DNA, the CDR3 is TGTGCCAGCTCACACCAACAGGCGAAGAACACTGAAGCTTTCTTT. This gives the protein CASSHQQAKNTEAFF.

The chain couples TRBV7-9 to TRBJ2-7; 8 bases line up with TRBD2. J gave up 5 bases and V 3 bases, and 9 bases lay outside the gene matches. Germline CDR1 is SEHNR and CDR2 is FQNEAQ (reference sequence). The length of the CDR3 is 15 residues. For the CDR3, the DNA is TGTGCCAGCAGCTTTTTCCGGGGGGGAGTAAACGAGCAGTACTTC. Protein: CASSFFRGGVNEQYF. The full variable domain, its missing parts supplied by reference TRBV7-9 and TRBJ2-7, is DTGVSQNPRHKITKRGQNVTFRCDPISEHNRLYWYRQTLGQGPEFLTYFQNEAQLEKSRLLSDRFSAERPKGSFSTLEIQRTEQGDSAMYLCASSFFRGGVNEQYFGPGTRLTVT.

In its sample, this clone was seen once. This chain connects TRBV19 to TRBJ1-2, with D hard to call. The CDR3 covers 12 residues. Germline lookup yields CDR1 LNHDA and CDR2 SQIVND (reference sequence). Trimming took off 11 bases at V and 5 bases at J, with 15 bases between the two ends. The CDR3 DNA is TGTGCCGCATGGGCTGCAGAATATGGCTACACCTTC. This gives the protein CAAWAAEYGYTF.

CDR3 nucleotides: TGTGCCAGCAGTTTCACTGGGGCCAACGTCCTGACTTTC. Translation: CASSFTGANVLTF. The V call is TRBV6-5, the J call TRBJ2-6; D uncertain. V shed 4 bases and J shed 2 bases, with 3 bases lying between them. Germline lookup yields CDR1 MNHEY and CDR2 SVGAGI. The CDR3 extends over 13 amino acids.

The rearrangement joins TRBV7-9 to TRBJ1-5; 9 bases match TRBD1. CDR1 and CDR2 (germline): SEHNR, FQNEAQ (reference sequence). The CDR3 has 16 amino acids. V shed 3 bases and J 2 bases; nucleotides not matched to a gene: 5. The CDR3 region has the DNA TGTGCCAGCAGCTTGGGACAGGGACGGGGCAATCAGCCCCAGCATTTT. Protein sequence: CASSLGQGRGNQPQHF.

Written as DNA, the CDR3 is TGTGCCAGCAGTTTCGGACCACCCTCCTACGAGCAGTACTTC. The encoded protein is CASSFGPPSYEQYF. The chain uses TRBV2 and TRBJ2-7; D is unclear. The V end was cut by 5 bases, the J end by 0 bases, with 11 bases between. The CDR3 is 14 residues long. Germline V gene lookup returns CDR1 SNHLY and CDR2 FYNNEI.

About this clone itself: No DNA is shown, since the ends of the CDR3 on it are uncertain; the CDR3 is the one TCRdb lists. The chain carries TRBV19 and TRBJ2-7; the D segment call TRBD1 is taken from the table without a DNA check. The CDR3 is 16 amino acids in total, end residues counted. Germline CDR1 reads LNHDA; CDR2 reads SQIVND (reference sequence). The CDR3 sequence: CASSTSGRASLWEQYF.

CDR3 bases: TGTGCCACCAGCAGAGAGGGTAGGGGGCGAAACTCTGGGGCCAACGTCCTGACTTTC. Translating it yields CATSREGRGRNSGANVLTF. The J gene is TRBJ2-6, the V gene TRBV15, with 7 bases lining up with TRBD1. Germline CDR1 is LNHNV and CDR2 is YYDKDF (reference sequence). This CDR3 comprises 19 residues. The junction had 8 bases not matched to a gene; V was cut back by 0 bases and J by 0 bases.

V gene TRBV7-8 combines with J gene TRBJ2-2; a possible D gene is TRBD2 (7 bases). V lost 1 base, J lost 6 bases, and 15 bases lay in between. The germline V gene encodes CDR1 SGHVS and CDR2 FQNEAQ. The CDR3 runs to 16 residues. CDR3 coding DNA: TGTGCCAGCAGCTTAGGGGGGCTAGCGGTCGCCGGGGAGCTGTTTTTT. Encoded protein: CASSLGGLAVAGELFF.

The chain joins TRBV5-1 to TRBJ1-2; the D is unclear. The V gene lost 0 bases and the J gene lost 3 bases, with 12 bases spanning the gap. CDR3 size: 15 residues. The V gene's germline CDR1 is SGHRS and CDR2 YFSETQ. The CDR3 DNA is TGCGCCAGCAGCTTGGGGGGAAGGAACGACTATGGCTACACCTTC. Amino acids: CASSLGGRNDYGYTF.

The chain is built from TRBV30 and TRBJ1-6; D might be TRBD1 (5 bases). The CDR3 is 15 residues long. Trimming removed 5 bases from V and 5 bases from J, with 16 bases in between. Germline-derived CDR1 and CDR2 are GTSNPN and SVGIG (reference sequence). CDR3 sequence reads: CAWESGPMNNSPLHF. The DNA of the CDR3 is TGTGCCTGGGAATCGGGGCCCATGAATAATTCACCCCTCCACTTT.

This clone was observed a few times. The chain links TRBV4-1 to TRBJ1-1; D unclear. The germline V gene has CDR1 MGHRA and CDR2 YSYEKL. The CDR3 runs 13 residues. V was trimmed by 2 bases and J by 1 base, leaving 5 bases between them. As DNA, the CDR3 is TGCGCCAGCAGCCAAACCCCGAACACTGAAGCTTTCTTT. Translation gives CASSQTPNTEAFF.